Listed below are T cell receptor beta chains from one sample, sequenced in a study of cytomegalovirus exposure and HLA in healthy donors. Some clones are missing from TCRdb's copy, which holds only in-frame ones; the method was immunoSEQ multiplex PCR. This sample carries 140,000 to 150,000 clones, approximately 78% of them seen once, and the ten largest clones take 2.5% to 3%. Sequencing was carried out using PBMCs. Receptors were obtained from a female donor in good health and CMV-seronegative. The CDR3 runs from the conserved cysteine through the conserved F or W. The D gene is left open where the match is weak. Size is omitted from some rows. Given values are once, few, many or a class for expanded clones.

size | D | J | V | CDR3 | DNA
- | TRBD2 | TRBJ2-3 | TRBV7-3 | CASGPAGTDTQYF | TGTGCCAGCGGTCCAGCGGGAACAGATACGCAGTATTTT
- | - | TRBJ1-1 | TRBV7-8 | CASSFAGEGGTEAFF | TGTGCCAGCAGCTTCGCAGGGGAGGGAGGCACTGAAGCTTTCTTT
- | - | TRBJ1-2 | TRBV7-9 | CSSSLVSYGYTF | TGTTCCAGCAGCTTAGTCTCCTATGGCTACACCTTC
- | - | TRBJ2-7 | TRBV5-4 | CASSFIAASSYEQYF | TGTGCCAGCAGCTTTATAGCTGCTTCCTCCTACGAGCAGTACTTC
- | TRBD1 | TRBJ1-2 | TRBV5-4 | CASSPSRGTANYGYTF | TGTGCCAGCAGCCCTTCCCGGGGGACAGCTAACTATGGCTACACCTTC
few | - | TRBJ2-2 | TRBV28 | CASSFSSSDTGELFF | TGTGCCAGCAGTTTTAGTTCTAGCGATACCGGGGAGCTGTTTTTT
- | TRBD1 | TRBJ2-5 | TRBV4-1 | CASSQEDRGPGETQYF | TGCGCCAGCAGCCAAGAAGACAGGGGGCCGGGAGAGACCCAGTACTTC
- | - | TRBJ1-1 | TRBV30 | CAWTTGQGSAFF | TGTGCCTGGACCACGGGTCAGGGTTCAGCTTTCTTT
once | TRBD2 | TRBJ2-3 | TRBV28 | CASSKAGVAYTDTQYF | TGTGCCAGCAGCAAAGCGGGAGTGGCTTACACAGATACGCAGTATTTT
once | - | TRBJ2-7 | TRBV5-1 | CASSLVGQGDGEQYF | TGCGCCAGCAGCTTGGTTGGGCAGGGTGACGGCGAGCAGTACTTC
- | - | TRBJ1-3 | TRBV27 | CASSLWGPNSGNTIYF | TGTGCCAGCAGTTTATGGGGCCCCAACTCTGGAAACACCATATATTTT
- | TRBD1 | TRBJ2-2 | TRBV5-1 | CASSYTGGPAGELFF | TGCGCCAGCAGTTATACAGGGGGCCCAGCCGGGGAGCTGTTTTTT
few | - | TRBJ1-2 | TRBV19 | CATRRRDGYTF | TGTGCCACCCGTCGGAGGGATGGCTACACCTTC
few | - | TRBJ2-2 | TRBV19 | CASSGGRELNTGELFF | TGTGCCAGTAGTGGGGGCAGAGAGTTGAACACCGGGGAGCTGTTTTTT
- | TRBD1 | TRBJ2-7 | TRBV7-9 | CASSLSRGPYEQYF | TGTGCCAGCAGCTTGAGCAGGGGGCCCTACGAGCAGTACTTC
- | - | TRBJ2-7 | TRBV19 | CASSIAGKSYEQYF | TGTGCCAGTAGTATAGCCGGGAAATCCTACGAGCAGTACTTC
- | - | TRBJ1-1 | TRBV6-5 | CASTQGTEAFF | TGTGCCAGCACTCAGGGGACTGAAGCTTTCTTT
- | - | TRBJ2-3 | TRBV27 | CASSLVFRTSTDTQYF | TGTGCCAGCAGTTTGGTTTTCCGGACTAGCACAGATACGCAGTATTTT
- | TRBD2 | TRBJ2-4 | TRBV14 | CASSQLPTSGNAKNIQYF | TGTGCCAGCAGCCAATTACCGACTAGCGGGAACGCCAAAAACATTCAGTACTTC
- | TRBD1 | TRBJ1-6 | TRBV27 | CASRTDRGGNSPLHF | TGTGCCAGCAGAACTGACAGGGGTGGGAATTCACCCCTCCACTTT
- | - | TRBJ2-3 | TRBV9 | CASSVGQGIDVGTDTQYF | TGTGCCAGCAGCGTAGGTCAGGGAATCGATGTTGGCACAGATACGCAGTATTTT
- | TRBD1 | TRBJ1-3 | TRBV28 | CASRPGQGNTIYF | TGTGCCAGCAGACCGGGACAGGGAAACACCATATATTTT
- | TRBD1 | TRBJ2-2 | TRBV6-5 | CASSYLGQGYTGELFF | TGTGCCAGCAGTTACTTAGGACAGGGTTACACCGGGGAGCTGTTTTTT
few | - | TRBJ2-7 | TRBV7-2 | CASSHPGSFEQYF | TGTGCCAGCAGCCACCCGGGGAGCTTCGAGCAGTACTTC
- | TRBD2 | TRBJ2-7 | TRBV5-4 | CASSLVSGGGDEQYF | TGTGCCAGCAGCTTGGTTAGCGGGGGGGGAGACGAGCAGTACTTC
few | - | TRBJ2-1 | TRBV27 | CASHETARNEQFF | TGTGCCAGCCACGAGACAGCTCGGAATGAGCAGTTCTTC
- | TRBD2 | TRBJ2-1 | TRBV5-4 | CASSFSGSGSEQFF | TGTGCCAGCAGCTTTAGCGGGAGTGGATCTGAGCAGTTCTTC
- | TRBD2 | TRBJ2-1 | TRBV27 | CASRTSGSINEQFF | TGTGCCAGCAGAACTAGCGGGAGTATAAATGAGCAGTTCTTC
- | TRBD2 | TRBJ2-3 | TRBV11-3 | CASSKGTSGSFF | TGTGCCAGCAGCAAAGGGACTAGCGGGAGTTTTTTT
- | - | TRBJ2-5 | TRBV5-1 | CASSLDWETQYF | TGCGCCAGCAGCTTGGACTGGGAGACCCAGTACTTC
- | TRBD2 | TRBJ2-3 | TRBV4-2 | CASSQGLAGGPSTDTQYF | TGTGCCAGCAGCCAAGGACTAGCGGGGGGACCTAGCACAGATACGCAGTATTTT
few | - | TRBJ1-3 | TRBV5-1 | CASSLNFGSGNTIYF | TGCGCCAGCAGCTTGAACTTCGGGTCTGGAAACACCATATATTTT
- | TRBD1 | TRBJ1-5 | TRBV15 | CATSSGQGIIRNQPQHF | TGTGCCACCAGCAGTGGACAGGGCATTATACGAAATCAGCCCCAGCATTTT
- | - | TRBJ2-7 | TRBV29-1 | CSVEERNYEQYF | TGCAGCGTTGAGGAGCGTAACTACGAGCAGTACTTC
- | TRBD1 | TRBJ2-2 | TRBV6-5 | CASSDRGVTGELFF | TGTGCCAGCAGCGACAGGGGGGTTACCGGGGAGCTGTTTTTT
- | TRBD1 | TRBJ2-2 | TRBV28 | CASRPPDRVNTGELFF | TGTGCCAGCAGACCACCAGACAGGGTGAACACCGGGGAGCTGTTTTTT
- | TRBD1 | TRBJ2-7 | TRBV23-1 | CASSQIGTDSYEQYF | TGCGCCAGCAGTCAAATCGGGACAGACTCCTACGAGCAGTACTTC
- | TRBD2 | TRBJ2-1 | TRBV7-2 | CASSLGASGLPVYNEQFF | TGTGCCAGCAGCTTAGGGGCTAGCGGTCTCCCCGTCTACAATGAGCAGTTCTTC
- | - | TRBJ2-5 | TRBV28 | CASSFGGAQETQYF | TGTGCCAGCAGTTTTGGAGGGGCCCAAGAGACCCAGTACTTC
- | - | TRBJ1-1 | TRBV10-3 | CAISEGSGISTEAFF | TGTGCCATCAGTGAGGGCAGCGGTATTAGTACTGAAGCTTTCTTT
- | - | TRBJ1-3 | TRBV19 | CAPPRPGNTIYF | TGTGCCCCCCCGAGGCCTGGAAACACCATATATTTT
few | TRBD1 | TRBJ2-7 | TRBV7-9 | CASSSGQGRLYEQWYF | TGTGCCAGCAGTTCTGGACAGGGGAGACTCTACGAGCAGTGGTACTTC
- | - | TRBJ1-2 | TRBV2 | CASSEVMVANYGYTF | TGTGCCAGCAGTGAAGTTATGGTAGCCAACTATGGCTACACCTTC
- | - | TRBJ2-2 | TRBV30 | CAWSVRGGGELFF | TGTGCCTGGAGTGTAAGGGGCGGCGGGGAGCTGTTTTTT
- | TRBD2 | TRBJ2-7 | TRBV14 | CASSQVLGLAGVVEQYF | TGTGCCAGCAGCCAAGTTCTGGGACTAGCGGGAGTAGTCGAGCAGTACTTC
- | - | TRBJ1-5 | TRBV5-6 | CASSLGAFGGGNQPQHF | TGTGCCAGCAGCTTGGGCGCTTTCGGGGGGGGCAATCAGCCCCAGCATTTT
- | TRBD2 | TRBJ2-5 | TRBV5-1 | CASSLDAGGTETQYF | TGCGCCAGCAGCTTGGATGCGGGGGGGACAGAGACCCAGTACTTC
few | - | TRBJ2-2 | TRBV4-1 | CASSQEYGASGELFF | TGCGCCAGCAGCCAAGAATACGGAGCTTCGGGGGAGCTGTTTTTT
- | TRBD1 | TRBJ2-1 | TRBV9 | CASSKQGADNEQFF | TGTGCCAGCAGTAAACAGGGGGCTGATAATGAGCAGTTCTTC
- | - | TRBJ2-5 | TRBV5-1 | CAGSLGGQPQETQYF | TGCGCCGGCAGCTTGGGGGGACAGCCTCAAGAGACCCAGTACTTC
- | TRBD1 | TRBJ1-1 | TRBV28 | CASSAPGQGTTEAFF | TGTGCCAGCAGTGCTCCGGGACAGGGTACCACTGAAGCTTTCTTT
- | - | TRBJ2-5 | TRBV15 | CATSRDSAETANQETQYF | TGTGCCACCAGCAGAGATTCGGCCGAAACAGCAAACCAAGAGACCCAGTACTTC
- | - | TRBJ1-2 | TRBV25-1 | CASSDSGKDGYTF | TGTGCCAGCAGTGATTCAGGGAAAGATGGCTACACCTTC
- | TRBD1 | TRBJ2-7 | TRBV5-1 | CASSFDQGAFYEQYF | TGCGCCAGCAGCTTTGATCAGGGGGCGTTCTACGAGCAGTACTTC
once | TRBD1 | TRBJ2-6 | TRBV2 | CASSEALLVTGVFNPGANVLTF | TGTGCCAGCAGTGAAGCGCTTTTGGTCACAGGGGTTTTTAATCCTGGGGCCAACGTCCTGACTTTC
- | TRBD2 | TRBJ2-3 | TRBV9 | CASSVSLGGGASPDTQYF | TGTGCCAGCAGCGTAAGTCTTGGCGGGGGGGCTTCCCCAGATACGCAGTATTTT
few | - | TRBJ2-6 | TRBV19 | CASSTRQFSGANVLTF | TGTGCCAGTAGTACCCGACAGTTCTCTGGGGCCAACGTCCTGACTTTC
- | - | TRBJ2-7 | TRBV7-9 | CASSPSGQIYEQYF | TGTGCCAGCAGCCCGTCCGGACAGATTTACGAGCAGTACTTC
- | TRBD1 | TRBJ1-4 | TRBV28 | CASRTNRQGFSNEKLFF | TGTGCCAGCAGAACTAACCGACAGGGCTTTTCTAATGAAAAACTGTTTTTT